This T cell receptor beta chain originates from a study of Ad26.COV2.S vaccination and SARS-CoV-2 variants. Trimming took 5 bases from V and 2 from J, leaving 19 bases between them. Germline CDR1 LGHDT, CDR2 YNNKEL (reference sequence). There are 16 residues in the CDR3. Treatment noted: approximately 18 received Ad26.COV2.S at low or high dose, single or two shots; roughly 5 received placebo; per-sample allocation not given. Sampling occurred on day 63 after the first vaccine or placebo injection. Donation came from an adult in Boston who was aged 18-55 years. Repertoires were generated with immunoSEQ multiplex PCR, while TCRdb's copy carries only in-frame clones and drops some. The data contain 350,000 to 450,000 clones, approximately 83% of them singletons.

The material sequenced was peripheral blood, taken in a trial of Ad26.COV2.S vaccine versus placebo. The clonotype comes from a person between 18 and 65 years old who received the Ad26.COV2.S COVID-19 vaccine or a placebo. This sequence joins TRBV3-1 (or the pseudogene TRBV3-2) and TRBJ2-7; maybe TRBD1 (6 bases). This CDR3 is CASSYPGRQATYEQYF. The CDR3 region has the DNA TGTGCCAGCAGCTACCCAGGGCGACAGGCGACCTACGAGCAGTACTTC.